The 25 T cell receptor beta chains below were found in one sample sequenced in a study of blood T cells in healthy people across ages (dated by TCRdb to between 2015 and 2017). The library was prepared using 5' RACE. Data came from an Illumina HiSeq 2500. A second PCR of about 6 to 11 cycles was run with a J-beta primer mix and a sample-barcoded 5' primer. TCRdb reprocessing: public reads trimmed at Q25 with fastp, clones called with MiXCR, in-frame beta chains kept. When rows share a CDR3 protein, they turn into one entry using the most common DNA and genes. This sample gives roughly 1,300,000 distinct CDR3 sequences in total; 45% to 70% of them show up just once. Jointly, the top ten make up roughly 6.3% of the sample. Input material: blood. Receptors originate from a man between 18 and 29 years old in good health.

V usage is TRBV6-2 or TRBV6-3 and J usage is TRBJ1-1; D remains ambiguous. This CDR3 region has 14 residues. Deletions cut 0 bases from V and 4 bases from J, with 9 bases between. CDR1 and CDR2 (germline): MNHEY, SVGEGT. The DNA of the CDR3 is TGTGCCAGCAGTTACTCGAGGGCGGTCACTGAAGCTTTCTTT. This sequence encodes CASSYSRAVTEAFF.

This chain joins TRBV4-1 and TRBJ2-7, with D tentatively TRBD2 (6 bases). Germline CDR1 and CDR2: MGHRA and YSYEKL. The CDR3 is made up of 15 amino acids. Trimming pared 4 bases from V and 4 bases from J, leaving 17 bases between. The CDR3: CASSPIEDYAYEQYF. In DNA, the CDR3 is TGCGCCAGCAGCCCAATAGAGGACTATGCTTACGAGCAGTACTTC.

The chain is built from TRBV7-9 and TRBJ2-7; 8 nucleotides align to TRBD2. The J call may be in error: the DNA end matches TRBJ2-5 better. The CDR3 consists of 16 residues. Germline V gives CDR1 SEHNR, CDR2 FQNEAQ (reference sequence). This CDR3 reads CASSRRQKGLAETQYF. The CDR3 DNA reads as TGTGCCAGCAGCAGAAGGCAAAAAGGACTAGCCGAGACCCAGTACTTC.

CDR3 sequence reads: CSARTSNTQYF. In nucleotides, the CDR3 is TGCAGTGCTAGAACTAGCAATACGCAGTATTTT. The chain links TRBV20-1 to TRBJ2-3; D is perhaps TRBD2 (6 bases). Trimming shortened V by 2 bases and J by 7 bases, and 7 bases separated the two germline ends. Germline V gene data show CDR1 as DFQATT and CDR2 as SNEGSKA (reference sequence). The CDR3 is 11 residues long.

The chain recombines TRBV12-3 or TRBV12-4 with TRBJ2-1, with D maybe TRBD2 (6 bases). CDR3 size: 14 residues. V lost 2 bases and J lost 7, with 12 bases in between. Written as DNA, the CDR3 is TGTGCCAGCAGTTTAACGGGAGTACAGAATGAGCAGTTCTTC. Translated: CASSLTGVQNEQFF.

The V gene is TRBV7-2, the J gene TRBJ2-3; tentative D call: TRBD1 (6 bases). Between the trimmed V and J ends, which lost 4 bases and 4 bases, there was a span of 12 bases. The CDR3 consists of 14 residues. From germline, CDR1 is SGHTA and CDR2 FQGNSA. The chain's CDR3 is CASSSTGSADTQYF. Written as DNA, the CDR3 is TGTGCCAGCAGCTCAACAGGGTCTGCAGATACGCAGTATTTT.

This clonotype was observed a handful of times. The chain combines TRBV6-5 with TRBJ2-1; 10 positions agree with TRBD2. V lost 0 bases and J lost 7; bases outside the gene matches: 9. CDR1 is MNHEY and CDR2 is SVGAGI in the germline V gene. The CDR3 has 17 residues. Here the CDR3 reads CASSYSSGTSELNEQFF. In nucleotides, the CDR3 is TGTGCCAGCAGTTACTCCTCGGGGACTAGCGAATTGAATGAGCAGTTCTTC.

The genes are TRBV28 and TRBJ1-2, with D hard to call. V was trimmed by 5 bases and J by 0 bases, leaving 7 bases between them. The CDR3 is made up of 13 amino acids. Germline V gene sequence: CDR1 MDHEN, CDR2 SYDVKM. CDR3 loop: CASSVMSNYGYTF. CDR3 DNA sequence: TGTGCCAGCAGTGTGATGTCTAACTATGGCTACACCTTC.

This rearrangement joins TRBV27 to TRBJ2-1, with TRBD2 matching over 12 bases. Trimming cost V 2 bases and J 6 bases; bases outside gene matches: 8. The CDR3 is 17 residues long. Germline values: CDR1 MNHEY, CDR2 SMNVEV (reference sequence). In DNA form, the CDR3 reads TGTGCCAGCAGTTTAACGGTAACTAGCGGGGGGAGCAATGAGCAGTTCTTC. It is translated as CASSLTVTSGGSNEQFF.

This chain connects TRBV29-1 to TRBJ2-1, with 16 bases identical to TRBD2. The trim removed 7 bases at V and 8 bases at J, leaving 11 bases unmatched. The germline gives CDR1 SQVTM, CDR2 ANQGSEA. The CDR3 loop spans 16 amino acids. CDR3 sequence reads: CSAAGTSGGAADEQFF. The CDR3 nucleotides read TGCAGCGCCGCCGGGACTAGCGGGGGGGCCGCGGATGAGCAGTTCTTC.

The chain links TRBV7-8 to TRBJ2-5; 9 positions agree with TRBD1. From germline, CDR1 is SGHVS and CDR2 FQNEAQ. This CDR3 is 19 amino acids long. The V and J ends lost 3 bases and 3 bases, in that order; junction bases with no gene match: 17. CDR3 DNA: TGTGCCAGCAGCTTGAGAGCCGGGACAGGGACCTTTTTCGAAGAGACCCAGTACTTC. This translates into CASSLRAGTGTFFEETQYF.

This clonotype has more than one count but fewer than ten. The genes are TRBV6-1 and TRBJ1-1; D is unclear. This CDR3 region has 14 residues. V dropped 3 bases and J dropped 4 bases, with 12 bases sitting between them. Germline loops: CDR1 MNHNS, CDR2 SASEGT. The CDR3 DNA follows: TGTGCCAGCAGTGAGGCGGTGGAGGGCACTGAAGCTTTCTTT. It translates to CASSEAVEGTEAFF.

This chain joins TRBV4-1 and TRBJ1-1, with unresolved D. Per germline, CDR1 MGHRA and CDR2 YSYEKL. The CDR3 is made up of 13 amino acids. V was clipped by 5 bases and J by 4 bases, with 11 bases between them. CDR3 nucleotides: TGCGCCAGCAGCGCTGGGAAGGGCACTGAAGCTTTCTTT. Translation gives CASSAGKGTEAFF.

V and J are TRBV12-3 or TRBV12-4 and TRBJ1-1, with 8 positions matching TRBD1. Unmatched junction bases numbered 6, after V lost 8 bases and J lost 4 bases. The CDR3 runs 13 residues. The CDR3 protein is CASETGGITEAFF. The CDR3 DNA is TGTGCCAGCGAAACAGGGGGGATCACTGAAGCTTTCTTT.

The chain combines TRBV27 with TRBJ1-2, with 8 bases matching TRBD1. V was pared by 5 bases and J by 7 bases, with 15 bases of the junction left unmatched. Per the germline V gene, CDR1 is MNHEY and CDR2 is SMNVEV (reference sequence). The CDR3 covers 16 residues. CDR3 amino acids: CASSIRQGPPRSGYTF. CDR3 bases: TGTGCCAGCAGTATAAGACAGGGGCCGCCACGAAGTGGCTACACCTTC.

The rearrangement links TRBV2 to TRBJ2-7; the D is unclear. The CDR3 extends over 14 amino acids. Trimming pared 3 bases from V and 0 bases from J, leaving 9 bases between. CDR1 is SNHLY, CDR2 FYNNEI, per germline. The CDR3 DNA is TGTGCCAGCAGTGACCCAGGAAGCTCCTACGAGCAGTACTTC. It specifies CASSDPGSSYEQYF.

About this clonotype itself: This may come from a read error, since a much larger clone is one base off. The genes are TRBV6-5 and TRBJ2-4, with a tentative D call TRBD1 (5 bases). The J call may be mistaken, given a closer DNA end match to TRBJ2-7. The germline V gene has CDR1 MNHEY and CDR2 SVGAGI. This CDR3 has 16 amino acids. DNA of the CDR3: TGTGCCTGCAGTTACTCCGCCAGGGTCAGAAACTACGAGCAGTACTTC. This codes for CACSYSARVRNYEQYF.

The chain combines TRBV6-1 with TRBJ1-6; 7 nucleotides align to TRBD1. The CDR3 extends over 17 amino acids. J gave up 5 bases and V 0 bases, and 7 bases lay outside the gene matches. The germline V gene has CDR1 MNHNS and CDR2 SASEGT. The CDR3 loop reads CASSEAIPTGNNSPLHF. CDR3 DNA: TGTGCCAGCAGTGAAGCCATCCCGACAGGGAATAATTCACCCCTCCACTTT.

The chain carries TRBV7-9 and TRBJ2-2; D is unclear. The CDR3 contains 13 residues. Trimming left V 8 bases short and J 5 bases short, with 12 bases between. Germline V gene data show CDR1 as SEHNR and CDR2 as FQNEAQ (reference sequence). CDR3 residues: CASSSSTTGELFF. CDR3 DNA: TGTGCCAGCTCGAGCAGCACTACCGGGGAGCTGTTTTTT.

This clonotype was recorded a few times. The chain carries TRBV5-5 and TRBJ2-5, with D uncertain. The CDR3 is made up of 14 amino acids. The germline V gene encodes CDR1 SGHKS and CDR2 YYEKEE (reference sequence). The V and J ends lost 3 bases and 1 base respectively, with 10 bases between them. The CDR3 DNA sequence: TGTGCCAGCAGCTCGGAGATAGGCCAAGAGACCCAGTACTTC. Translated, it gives CASSSEIGQETQYF.

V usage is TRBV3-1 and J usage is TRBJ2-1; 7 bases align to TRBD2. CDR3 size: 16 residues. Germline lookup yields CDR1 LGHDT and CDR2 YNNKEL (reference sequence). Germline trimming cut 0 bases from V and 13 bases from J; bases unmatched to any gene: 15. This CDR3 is CASSQDFPGGGETQFF. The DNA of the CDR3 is TGTGCCAGCAGCCAAGATTTCCCGGGAGGAGGGGAGACCCAGTTCTTC.

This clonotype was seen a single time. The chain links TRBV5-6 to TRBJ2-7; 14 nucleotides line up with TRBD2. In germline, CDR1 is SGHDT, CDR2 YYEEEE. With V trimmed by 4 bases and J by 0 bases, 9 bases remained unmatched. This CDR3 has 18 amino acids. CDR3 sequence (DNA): TGTGCCAGCAGCAGGGGACTAGCGGGAGTCTCTAGCTCCTACGAGCAGTACTTC. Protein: CASSRGLAGVSSSYEQYF.

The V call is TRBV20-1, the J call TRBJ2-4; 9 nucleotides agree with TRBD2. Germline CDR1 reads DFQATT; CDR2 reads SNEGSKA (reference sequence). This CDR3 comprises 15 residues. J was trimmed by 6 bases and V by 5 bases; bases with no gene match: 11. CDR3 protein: CSASAERGVRNIQYF. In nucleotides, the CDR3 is TGCAGTGCTTCCGCCGAGCGGGGGGTTAGAAACATTCAGTACTTC.

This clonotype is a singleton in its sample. The CDR3 sequence: CASSSTGTSGYEQFF. The CDR3 DNA is TGTGCCAGCAGTTCAACCGGGACTAGCGGGTATGAGCAGTTCTTC. V gene TRBV12-3 or TRBV12-4 combines with J gene TRBJ2-1; 12 bases line up with TRBD2. V dropped 4 bases and J dropped 8; count of bases not matched to a gene: 6. This CDR3 comprises 15 residues.

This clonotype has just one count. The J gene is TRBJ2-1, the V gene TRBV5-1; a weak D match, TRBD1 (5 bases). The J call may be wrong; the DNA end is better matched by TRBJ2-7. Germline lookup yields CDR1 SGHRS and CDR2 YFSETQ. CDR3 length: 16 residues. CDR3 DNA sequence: TGCGCCAGCAGCTTGAAGGGGTCAAGCTCCTACAATGAGCAGTACTTC. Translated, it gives CASSLKGSSSYNEQYF.